This passage covers 12 T cell receptor beta chains from one sample sequenced in a study of OX40 agonist ivuxolimab in advanced cancers. Profiled with immunoSEQ multiplex PCR; TCRdb holds only in-frame clones, not every one. This sample has approximately 100,000 clones; around 91% occur once, and the top ten carry around 1.6%. Sample: CD4+ or CD8+ T cells sorted from blood, taken in a trial of the OX40 agonist ivuxolimab. The receptor source for this set is an adult with an advanced solid tumor such as melanoma, head and neck, liver or kidney cancer.

With regard to this clone: The junction departs from the called germline gene at one end, perhaps through a read error. This chain joins TRBV7-7 and TRBJ2-2; D is possibly TRBD2 (6 bases). Looked up from germline, CDR1 is SSHAT and CDR2 is FNYEAQ (reference sequence). The CDR3 spans 15 residues. CDR3 protein: CASSLGRGNTGELFF. CDR3 DNA: TGTGCTAGCAGCTTAGGGCGGGGCAACACCGGGGAGCTGTTTTTT.

This clone was found once. CDR3: CASSQRTGGQFNYGYTF. The CDR3 region has the DNA TGTGCCAGCTCACAAAGGACAGGCGGACAATTTAACTATGGCTACACCTTC. J is TRBJ1-2 and V is TRBV18; TRBD1 matches at 7 bases. The germline CDR1 and CDR2 sequences are KGHSH and LQKENI. The V and J ends lost 4 bases and 1 base, in that order; junction bases with no gene match: 12. The CDR3 has 17 amino acids.

The chain has TRBV19 and TRBJ2-2; TRBD1 is a possible D gene (5 bases). V was cut by 5 bases and J by 4 bases, with 8 bases left in between. This CDR3 is 13 amino acids long. The V gene's germline CDR1 is LNHDA and CDR2 SQIVND (reference sequence). This CDR3 is CASSQQVTGELFF. The CDR3 DNA reads as TGTGCCAGTAGTCAACAGGTCACCGGGGAGCTGTTTTTT.

The chain combines TRBV21-1 with TRBJ2-7; the table's D call, TRBD1, has no DNA check behind it. TRBV21-1 is tagged as a pseudogene. This CDR3 has 15 residues. CDR3 nucleotide sequence: TGTGCCAGCAGCCTCAGAATGTGTGGCTCCTACGAGCAGTACTTC. It yields the protein CASSLRMCGSYEQYF.

This sequence joins TRBV5-6 and TRBJ2-5; 10 bases line up with TRBD2. This CDR3 is built from 15 residues. V lost 1 base, J lost 0 bases, and 0 bases stayed unmatched. Germline assignment: CDR1 SGHDT and CDR2 YYEEEE. In nucleotides, the CDR3 is TGTGCCAGCAGCTTGACTAGCGGGAACCAAGAGACCCAGTACTTC. This encodes CASSLTSGNQETQYF.

The chain is built from TRBV11-3 and TRBJ2-2; D gene uncertain. Trimming cost V 3 bases and J 4 bases, with 15 bases left between them. The CDR3 sequence is 16 residues long. Germline lookup yields CDR1 SGHNT and CDR2 YENEEA. CDR3 loop: CASSFLRGRSTGELFF. CDR3 DNA sequence: TGTGCCAGCAGCTTTTTACGTGGGCGGAGCACCGGGGAGCTGTTTTTT. Supplemented by reference TRBV11-3 and TRBJ2-2, the full variable domain reads EAGVVQSPRYKIIEKKQPVAFWCNPISGHNTLYWYLQNLGQGPELLIRYENEEAVDDSQLPKDRFSAERLKGVDSTLKIQPAELGDSAVYLCASSFLRGRSTGELFFGEGSRLTVL.

The CDR3 sequence: CSVEEGSATEAFF. The CDR3 DNA reads as TGCAGCGTTGAAGAAGGGTCGGCCACTGAAGCTTTCTTT. The chain links TRBV29-1 to TRBJ1-1; D not resolved. V dropped 0 bases and J dropped 4 bases, with 9 bases sitting between them. The CDR3 loop spans 13 amino acids. Germline CDR1 and CDR2: SQVTM and ANQGSEA.

The DNA for the CDR3 is TGCGCCAGCAGCTTCGACAGGGTCGGCACTGAAGCTTTCTTT. Protein sequence: CASSFDRVGTEAFF. The chain couples TRBV5-1 to TRBJ1-1, with 7 bases lining up with TRBD1. The ends lost 2 bases at V and 4 bases at J; junction bases unmatched: 5. The CDR3 is made up of 14 amino acids. Germline V gives CDR1 SGHRS, CDR2 YFSETQ.

The J gene is TRBJ2-3, the V gene TRBV5-6; TRBD1 matches 8 bases. Per germline, CDR1 SGHDT and CDR2 YYEEEE. V shed 4 bases and J 8 bases; nucleotides not matched to a gene: 15. The CDR3 is 16 amino acids. The CDR3 nucleotides are TGTGCCAGCAGCGCCGGGACAGGCGGATCTGGAGGTACGCAGTATTTT. Translating gives CASSAGTGGSGGTQYF.

V gene TRBV7-6 combines with J gene TRBJ2-7; TRBD1 might be the D (6 bases). V was clipped by 5 bases and J by 7 bases, with 21 bases between them. The CDR3 runs to 15 residues. The germline gives CDR1 SGHVS, CDR2 FNYEAQ. The DNA for the CDR3 is TGTGCCAGCAGCAAGCCGGGACAACGACGAGGGGAGCAGTACTTC. Protein sequence: CASSKPGQRRGEQYF.

The chain combines TRBV7-8 with TRBJ2-7; 10 bases align to TRBD2. V trimming: 6 bases; J trimming: 4 bases; junction bases outside the gene matches: 15. Germline CDR1 reads SGHVS; CDR2 reads FQNEAQ. The CDR3 is 17 amino acids. CDR3 bases: TGTGCCAGCAGTTCAGGCCCGCTAGCGGGAGTTAAGTACGAGCAGTACTTC. Protein sequence: CASSSGPLAGVKYEQYF.

The chain uses TRBV5-5 and TRBJ1-5; 10 nucleotides align to TRBD1. V gave up 4 bases and J gave up 0 bases; unmatched junction bases: 4. The CDR3 runs to 16 residues. Germline CDR1 and CDR2: SGHKS and YYEKEE (reference sequence). DNA for the CDR3: TGTGCCAGCAGCCCACGGACAGGGGGTAGCAATCAGCCCCAGCATTTT. It codes for CASSPRTGGSNQPQHF. Full variable domain (rest looked up from reference TRBV5-5 and TRBJ1-5): DAGVTQSPTHLIKTRGQQVTLRCSPISGHKSVSWYQQVLGQGPQFIFQYYEKEERGRGNFPDRFSARQFPNYSSELNVNALLLGDSALYLCASSPRTGGSNQPQHFGDGTRLSIL.